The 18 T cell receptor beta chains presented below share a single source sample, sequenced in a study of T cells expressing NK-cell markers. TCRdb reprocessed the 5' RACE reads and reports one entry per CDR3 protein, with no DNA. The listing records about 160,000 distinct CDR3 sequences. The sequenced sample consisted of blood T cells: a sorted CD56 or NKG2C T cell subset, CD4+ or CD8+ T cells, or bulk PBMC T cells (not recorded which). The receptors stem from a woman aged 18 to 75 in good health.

CDR3 in amino acids: CASRASGTETQYF. This chain joins TRBV2 and TRBJ2-5; TCRdb returns TRBD2, unconfirmable since there is no DNA. Per germline, CDR1 SNHLY and CDR2 FYNNEI. The CDR3 covers 13 residues.

The chain's CDR3 is CATSGQHRGRNYEQYF. This chain connects TRBV24-1 to TRBJ2-7; with no DNA, the TCRdb D assignment of TRBD1 cannot be verified. In germline, CDR1 is KGHDR, CDR2 SFDVKD. The CDR3 loop spans 16 amino acids.

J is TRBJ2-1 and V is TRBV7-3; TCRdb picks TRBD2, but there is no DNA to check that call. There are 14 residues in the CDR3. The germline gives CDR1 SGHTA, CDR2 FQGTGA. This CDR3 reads CASSLLAGFNEQFF.

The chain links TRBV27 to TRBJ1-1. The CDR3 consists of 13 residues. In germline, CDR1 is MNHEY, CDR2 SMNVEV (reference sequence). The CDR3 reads CATRFDDGTEAFF.

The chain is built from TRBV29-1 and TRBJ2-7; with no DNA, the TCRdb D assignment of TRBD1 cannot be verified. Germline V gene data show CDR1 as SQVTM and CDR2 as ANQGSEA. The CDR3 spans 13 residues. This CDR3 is CSVATGEGYEQYF.

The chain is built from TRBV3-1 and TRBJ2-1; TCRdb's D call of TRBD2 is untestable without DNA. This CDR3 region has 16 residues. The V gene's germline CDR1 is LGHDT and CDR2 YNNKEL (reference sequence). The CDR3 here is CASSQAGTSGTPEQFF.

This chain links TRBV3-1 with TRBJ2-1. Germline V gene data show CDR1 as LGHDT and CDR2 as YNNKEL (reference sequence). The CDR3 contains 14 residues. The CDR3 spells CASSHRWSNNEQFF.

CDR3 region: CASSLGRGEYGYTF. The chain links TRBV7-2 to TRBJ1-2; TCRdb proposes TRBD1, but this gene call is untestable without DNA. Germline V lookup: CDR1 SGHTA, CDR2 FQGNSA. The CDR3 runs 14 residues.

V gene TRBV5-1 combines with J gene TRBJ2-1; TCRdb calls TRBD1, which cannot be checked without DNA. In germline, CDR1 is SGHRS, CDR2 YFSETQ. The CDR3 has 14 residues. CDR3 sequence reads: CASSSYAQGHEQFF. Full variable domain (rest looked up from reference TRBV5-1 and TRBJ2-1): KAGVTQTPRYLIKTRGQQVTLSCSPISGHRSVSWYQQTPGQGLQFLFEYFSETQRNKGNFPGRFSGRQFSNSRSEMNVSTLELGDSALYLCASSSYAQGHEQFFGPGTRLTVL.

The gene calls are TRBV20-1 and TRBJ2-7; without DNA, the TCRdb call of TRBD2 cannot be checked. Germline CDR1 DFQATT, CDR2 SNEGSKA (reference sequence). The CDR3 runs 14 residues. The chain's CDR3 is CSARGGLAGFEQYF.

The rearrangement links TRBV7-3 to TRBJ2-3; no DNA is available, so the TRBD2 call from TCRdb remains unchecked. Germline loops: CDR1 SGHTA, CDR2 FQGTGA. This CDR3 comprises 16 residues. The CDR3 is CASSFGTSGSTDTQYF. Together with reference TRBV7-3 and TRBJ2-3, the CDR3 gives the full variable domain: GAGVSQTPSNKVTEKGKYVELRCDPISGHTALYWYRQSLGQGPEFLIYFQGTGAADDSGLPNDRFFAVRPEGSVSTLKIQRTERGDSAVYLCASSFGTSGSTDTQYFGPGTRLTVL.

The CDR3 protein is CASSLRGQFYNEQFF. This chain uses TRBV12-3 or TRBV12-4 with TRBJ2-1; TCRdb's D call, TRBD1, is unchecked because there is no DNA. This CDR3 is 15 amino acids long.

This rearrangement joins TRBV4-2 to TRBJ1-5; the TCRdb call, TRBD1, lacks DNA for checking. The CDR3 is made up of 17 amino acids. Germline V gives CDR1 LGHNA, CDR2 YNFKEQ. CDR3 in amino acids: CASSQDLQGYSNQPQHF.

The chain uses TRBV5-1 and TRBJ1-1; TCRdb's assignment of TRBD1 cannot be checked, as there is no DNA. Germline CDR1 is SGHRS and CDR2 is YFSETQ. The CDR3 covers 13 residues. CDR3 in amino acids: CASSAGTANEAFF.

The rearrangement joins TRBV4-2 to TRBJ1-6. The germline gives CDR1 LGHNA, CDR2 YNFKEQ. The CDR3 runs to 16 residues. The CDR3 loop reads CASSQSQSSYNSPLHF.

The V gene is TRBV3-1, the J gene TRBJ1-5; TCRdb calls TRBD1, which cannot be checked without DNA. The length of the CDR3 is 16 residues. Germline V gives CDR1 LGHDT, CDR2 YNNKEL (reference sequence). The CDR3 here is CASSQRTDRGDQPQHF.

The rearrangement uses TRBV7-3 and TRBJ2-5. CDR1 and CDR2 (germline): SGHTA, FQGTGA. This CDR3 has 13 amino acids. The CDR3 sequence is CASSLDGGQAQYF.

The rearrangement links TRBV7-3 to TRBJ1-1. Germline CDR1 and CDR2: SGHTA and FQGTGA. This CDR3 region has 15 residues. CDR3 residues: CASSLTLALATEAFF.